This TCR beta chain originates from a study of blood T cell repertoires in COVID-19. Study background: Acute and convalescent COVID-19 samples came from the United States, Italy and Spain. In each case, the material was cDNA or gDNA derived from T cells, B-cell-depleted T cells, or PBMCs.

Under the authors' procedure: Amplification from reference gene primers served as the basis for estimated nucleated cell counts. Sequencing used immunoSEQ multiplex PCR; TCRdb keeps in-frame clones, though not all of them. V, J and clone size were drawn from that table, and D and trimming were deduced from the DNA. The sample has roughly 170,000 clones; approximately 87% are singletons. Patients in Seattle were enrolled during active infection, then followed longitudinally. The germline V gene has CDR1 SGHRS and CDR2 YFSETQ. This CDR3 is built from 13 residues. Trimming pared 10 bases from V and 1 base from J, leaving 15 bases between.

The sequencing input was peripheral blood. V gene TRBV5-1 combines with J gene TRBJ2-7, with D possibly TRBD1 on 6 matching bases. The receptor was isolated from a woman aged 70-85 years with COVID-19, enrolled during active disease. The CDR3 region is CASSRDTSYEQYF. CDR3 DNA sequence: TGCGCCTCCAGCCGGGACACATCCTACGAGCAGTACTTC.